This passage covers 6 T cell receptor beta chains from one sample sequenced in a study of CD8 T cells in Susac syndrome. Random hexamers were used to reverse transcribe the RNA input (about 0.45 to 1 ug). TCRdb processed the immunoSEQ multiplex PCR reads anew with MiXCR; each CDR3 protein has one entry. The data contain about 130,000 distinct CDR3 sequences, just under 95% of them singletons. Sequencing was done on a sample of CD4+ T cells from PBMCs. The receptors were sampled from a human donor in good health.

This chain links TRBV30 with TRBJ2-4, with D possibly being TRBD2 (6 bases). The germline gives CDR1 GTSNPN, CDR2 SVGIG (reference sequence). The length of the CDR3 is 16 residues. V dropped 7 bases and J dropped 0 bases, with 19 bases sitting between them. CDR3: CAYWSTGERAKNIQYF. CDR3 nucleotide sequence: TGTGCCTACTGGTCAACGGGGGAAAGAGCCAAAAACATTCAGTACTTC. Drawing the rest from reference TRBV30 and TRBJ2-4, the complete variable domain is SQTIHQWPATLVQPVGSPLSLECTVEGTSNPNLYWYRQAAGRGLQLLFYSVGIGQISSEVPQNLSASRPQDRQFILSSKKLLLSDSGFYLCAYWSTGERAKNIQYFGAGTRLSVL.

This chain connects TRBV7-9 to TRBJ2-1; maybe TRBD2 (6 bases). The length of the CDR3 is 17 residues. V was trimmed by 5 bases and J by 4 bases, leaving 21 bases between them. Germline V gene sequence: CDR1 SEHNR, CDR2 FQNEAQ (reference sequence). The CDR3 bases are TGTGCCAGCAGCCCTCGTAGCGGAGCCCTGGTATACAATGAGCAGTTCTTC. It translates to CASSPRSGALVYNEQFF.

This chain joins TRBV19 and TRBJ2-7, with 7 bases matching TRBD1. Looked up from germline, CDR1 is LNHDA and CDR2 is SQIVND (reference sequence). This CDR3 is 12 amino acids long. The V gene end was trimmed by 9 bases and the J gene end by 4 bases; junction bases not matched to a gene: 6. CDR3 in amino acids: CASATGRYEQYF. CDR3 in DNA: TGTGCCAGCGCGACAGGGCGATACGAGCAGTACTTC.

The chain combines TRBV5-1 with TRBJ2-7; TRBD2 matches at 12 bases. This CDR3 spans 17 amino acids. The junction had 7 bases not matched to a gene; V was cut back by 3 bases and J by 0 bases. Germline CDR1 SGHRS, CDR2 YFSETQ. The CDR3 nucleotides are TGCGCCAGCAGCTACAGGACTAGCGGGGCCCGCTCCTACGAGCAGTACTTC. Translation: CASSYRTSGARSYEQYF.

The chain links TRBV18 to TRBJ2-5; possibly TRBD1 for D (6 bases). V lost 2 bases and J 4 bases, leaving 8 bases between the germline ends. The germline CDR1 and CDR2 sequences are KGHSH and LQKENI. The CDR3 length is 13 residues. CDR3 region: CASSPTGIETQYF. The CDR3 coding sequence is TGTGCCAGCTCACCAACAGGGATAGAGACCCAGTACTTC.

This clonotype is a singleton in its sample. The chain couples TRBV19 to TRBJ2-1; TRBD2 is a possible D gene (5 bases). This CDR3 is built from 14 residues. V was cut by 1 base and J by 6 bases, with 10 bases left in between. From germline, CDR1 is LNHDA and CDR2 SQIVND (reference sequence). The CDR3 loop is CASSIGWESNEQFF. In DNA, the CDR3 is TGTGCCAGTAGTATAGGGTGGGAGTCCAATGAGCAGTTCTTC.